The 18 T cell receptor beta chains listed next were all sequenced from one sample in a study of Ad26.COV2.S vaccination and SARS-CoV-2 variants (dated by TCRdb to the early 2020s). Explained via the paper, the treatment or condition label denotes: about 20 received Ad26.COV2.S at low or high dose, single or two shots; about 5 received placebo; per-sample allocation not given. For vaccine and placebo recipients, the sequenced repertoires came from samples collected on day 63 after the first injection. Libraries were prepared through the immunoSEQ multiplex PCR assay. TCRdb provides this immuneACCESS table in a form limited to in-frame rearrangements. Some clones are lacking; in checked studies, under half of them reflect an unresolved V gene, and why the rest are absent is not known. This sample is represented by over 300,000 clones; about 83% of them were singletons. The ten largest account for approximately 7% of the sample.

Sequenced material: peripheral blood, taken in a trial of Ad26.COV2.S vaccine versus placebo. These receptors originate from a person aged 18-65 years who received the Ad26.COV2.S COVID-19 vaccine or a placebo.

CDR3 residues: CASSLEAGYSYEQYF. CDR3 DNA sequence: TGTGCCAGCAGCTTAGAGGCAGGGTACTCCTACGAGCAGTACTTC. V and J are TRBV7-6 and TRBJ2-7; a possible D gene is TRBD1 (5 bases). Per the germline V gene, CDR1 is SGHVS and CDR2 is FNYEAQ. The germline V and J ends were trimmed by 1 base and 0 bases, with 10 bases remaining between them. The CDR3 sequence is 15 residues long.

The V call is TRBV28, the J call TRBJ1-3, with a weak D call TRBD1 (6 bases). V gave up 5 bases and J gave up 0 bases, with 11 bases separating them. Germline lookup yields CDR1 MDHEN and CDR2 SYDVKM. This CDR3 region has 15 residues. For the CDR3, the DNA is TGTGCCAGCAGTCCGGACAGAGGCTCTGGAAACACCATATATTTT. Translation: CASSPDRGSGNTIYF.

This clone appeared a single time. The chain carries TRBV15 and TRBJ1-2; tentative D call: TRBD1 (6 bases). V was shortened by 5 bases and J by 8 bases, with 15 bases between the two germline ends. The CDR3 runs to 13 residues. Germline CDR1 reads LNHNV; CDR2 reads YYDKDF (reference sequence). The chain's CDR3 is CATSPDRSRGYTF. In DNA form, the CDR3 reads TGTGCCACCAGCCCTGACAGGTCGAGGGGCTACACCTTC.

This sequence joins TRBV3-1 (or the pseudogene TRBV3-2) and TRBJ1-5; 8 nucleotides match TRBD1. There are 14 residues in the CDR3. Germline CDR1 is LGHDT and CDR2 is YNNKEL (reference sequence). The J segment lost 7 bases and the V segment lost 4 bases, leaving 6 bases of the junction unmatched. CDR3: CASSRGQGGQPQHF. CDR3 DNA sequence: TGTGCCAGCAGCCGAGGACAGGGAGGGCAGCCCCAGCATTTT.

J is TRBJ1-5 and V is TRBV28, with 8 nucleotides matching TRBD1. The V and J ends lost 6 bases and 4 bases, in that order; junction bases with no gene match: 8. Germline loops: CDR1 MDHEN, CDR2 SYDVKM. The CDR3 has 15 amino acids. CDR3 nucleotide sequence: TGTGCCAGCAGCCCACCGGGACAGGCGAATCAGCCCCAGCATTTT. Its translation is CASSPPGQANQPQHF.

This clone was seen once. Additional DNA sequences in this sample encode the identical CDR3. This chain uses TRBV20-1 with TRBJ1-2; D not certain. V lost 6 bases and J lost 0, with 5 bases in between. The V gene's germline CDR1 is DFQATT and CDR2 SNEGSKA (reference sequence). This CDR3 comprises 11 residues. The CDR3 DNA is TGCAGTGCGGGTACTAACTATGGCTACACCTTC. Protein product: CSAGTNYGYTF.

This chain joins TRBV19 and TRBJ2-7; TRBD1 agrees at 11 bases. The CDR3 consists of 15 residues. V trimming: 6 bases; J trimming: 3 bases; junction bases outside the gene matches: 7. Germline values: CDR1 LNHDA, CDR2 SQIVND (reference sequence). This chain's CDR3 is CASSPPGTGGYEQYF. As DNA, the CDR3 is TGTGCCAGTAGCCCCCCCGGGACAGGGGGCTACGAGCAGTACTTC.

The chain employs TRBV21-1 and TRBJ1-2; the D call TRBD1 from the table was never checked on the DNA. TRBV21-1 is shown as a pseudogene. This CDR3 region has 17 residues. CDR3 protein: CATTEKTGGFFNYGYTF. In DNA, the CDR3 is TGTGCCACCACCGAAAAGACAGGGGGCTTTTTTAACTATGGCTACACCTTC.

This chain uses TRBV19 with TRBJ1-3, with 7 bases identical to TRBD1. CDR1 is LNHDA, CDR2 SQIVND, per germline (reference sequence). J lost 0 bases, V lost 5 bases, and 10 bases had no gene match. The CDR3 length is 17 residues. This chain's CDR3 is CASSPYQTGFSGNTIYF. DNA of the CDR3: TGTGCCAGTAGTCCCTACCAGACAGGGTTCTCTGGAAACACCATATATTTT. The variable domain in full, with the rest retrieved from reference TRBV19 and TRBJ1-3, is DGGITQSPKYLFRKEGQNVTLSCEQNLNHDAMYWYRQDPGQGLRLIYYSQIVNDFQKGDIAEGYSVSREKKESFPLTVTSAQKNPTAFYLCASSPYQTGFSGNTIYFGEGSWLTVV.

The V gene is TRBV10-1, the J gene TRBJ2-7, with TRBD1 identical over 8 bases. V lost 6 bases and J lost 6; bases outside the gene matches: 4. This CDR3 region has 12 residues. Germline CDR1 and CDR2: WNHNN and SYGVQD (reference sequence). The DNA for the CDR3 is TGCGCCAGCAGCTTGACAGGGGTCGAGCAGTACTTC. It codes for CASSLTGVEQYF.

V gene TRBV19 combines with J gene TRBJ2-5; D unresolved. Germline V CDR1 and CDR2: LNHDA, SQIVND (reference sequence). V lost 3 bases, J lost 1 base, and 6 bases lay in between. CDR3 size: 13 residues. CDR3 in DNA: TGTGCCAGTAGTATCGTAGCCCAAGAGACCCAGTACTTC. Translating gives CASSIVAQETQYF. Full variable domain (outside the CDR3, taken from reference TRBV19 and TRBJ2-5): DGGITQSPKYLFRKEGQNVTLSCEQNLNHDAMYWYRQDPGQGLRLIYYSQIVNDFQKGDIAEGYSVSREKKESFPLTVTSAQKNPTAFYLCASSIVAQETQYFGPGTRLLVL.

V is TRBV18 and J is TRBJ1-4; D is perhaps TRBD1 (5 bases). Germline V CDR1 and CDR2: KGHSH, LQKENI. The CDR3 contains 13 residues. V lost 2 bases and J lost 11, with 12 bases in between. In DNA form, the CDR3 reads TGTGCCAGCTCACCAGGGGCCGAGTCTAAACTGTTTTTT. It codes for CASSPGAESKLFF. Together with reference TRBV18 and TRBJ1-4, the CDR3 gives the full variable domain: NAGVMQNPRHLVRRRGQEARLRCSPMKGHSHVYWYRQLPEEGLKFMVYLQKENIIDESGMPKERFSAEFPKEGPSILRIQQVVRGDSAAYFCASSPGAESKLFFGSGTQLSVL.

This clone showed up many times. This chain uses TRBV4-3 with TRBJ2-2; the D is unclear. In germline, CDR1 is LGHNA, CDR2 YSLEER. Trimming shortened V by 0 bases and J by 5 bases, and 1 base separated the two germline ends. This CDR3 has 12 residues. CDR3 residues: CASSQETGELFF. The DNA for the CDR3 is TGCGCCAGCAGCCAAGAGACCGGGGAGCTGTTTTTT.

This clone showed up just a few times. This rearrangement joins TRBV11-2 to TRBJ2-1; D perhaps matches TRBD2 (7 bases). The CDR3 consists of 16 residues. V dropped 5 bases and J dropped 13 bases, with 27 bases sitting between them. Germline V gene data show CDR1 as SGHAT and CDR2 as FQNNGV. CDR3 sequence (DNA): TGTGCCAGCAGCCCCCTCAATGTGGCGGGGGCCGGGGCTCAGTTCTTC. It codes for CASSPLNVAGAGAQFF.

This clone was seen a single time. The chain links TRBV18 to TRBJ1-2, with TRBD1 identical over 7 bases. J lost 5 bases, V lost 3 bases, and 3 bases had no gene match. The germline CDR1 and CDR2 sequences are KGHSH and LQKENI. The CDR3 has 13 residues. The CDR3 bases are TGTGCCAGCTCACCGACAGGGACGTATGGCTACACCTTC. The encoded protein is CASSPTGTYGYTF.

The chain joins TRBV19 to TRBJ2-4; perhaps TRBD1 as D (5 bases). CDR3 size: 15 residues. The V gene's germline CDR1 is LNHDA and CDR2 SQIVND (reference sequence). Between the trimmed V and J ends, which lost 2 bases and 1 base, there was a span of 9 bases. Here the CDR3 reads CASSILDTAKNIQYF. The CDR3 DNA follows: TGTGCCAGTAGTATACTGGACACTGCCAAAAACATTCAGTACTTC.

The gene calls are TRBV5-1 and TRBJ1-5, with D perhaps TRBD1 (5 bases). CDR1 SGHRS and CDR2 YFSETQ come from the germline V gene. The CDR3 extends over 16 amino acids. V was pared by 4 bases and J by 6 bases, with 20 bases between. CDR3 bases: TGCGCCAGCAGCCCCGGGGACCTGGGGGGAGGTCAGCCCCAGCATTTT. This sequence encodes CASSPGDLGGGQPQHF. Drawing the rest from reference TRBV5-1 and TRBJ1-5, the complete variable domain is KAGVTQTPRYLIKTRGQQVTLSCSPISGHRSVSWYQQTPGQGLQFLFEYFSETQRNKGNFPGRFSGRQFSNSRSEMNVSTLELGDSALYLCASSPGDLGGGQPQHFGDGTRLSIL.

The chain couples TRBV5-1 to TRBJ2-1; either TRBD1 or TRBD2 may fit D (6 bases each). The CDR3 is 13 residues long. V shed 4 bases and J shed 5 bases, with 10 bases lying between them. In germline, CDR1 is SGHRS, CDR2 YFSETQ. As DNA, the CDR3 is TGCGCCAGCAGCCAAGGGGGGAACAATGAGCAGTTCTTC. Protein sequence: CASSQGGNNEQFF.